This TCR beta chain was identified in a study of T cells after posttransplantation cyclophosphamide. A marrow graft followed busulfan-fludarabine conditioning, with cyclophosphamide on days +3 and +4. Germline V lookup: CDR1 GTSNPN, CDR2 SVGIG (reference sequence). The CDR3 runs to 14 residues. The trim removed 3 bases at V and 6 bases at J, leaving 9 bases unmatched. Sequencing used immunoSEQ multiplex PCR; TCRdb keeps in-frame clones, though not all of them. In the table there are some 8,000 clones, under 90% of which are singletons. The starting material was CD4+ T cells sorted from blood, obtained approximately 190 weeks after allogeneic stem cell transplant with posttransplant cyclophosphamide. The TCR was taken from a female patient aged 50 to 65 who received an allogeneic stem cell transplant from a related donor, was CMV-positive, and had no GVHD. Some T cells may be graft donor cells. The V and J genes are TRBV30 and TRBJ1-2; the match to TRBD1 covers 8 bases. The CDR3, as DNA: TGTGCCTGGAGCCACCCAGGGGGCGATAATGGCTACACCTTC. Protein sequence: CAWSHPGGDNGYTF.